The rows below give T cell receptor beta chains drawn from one sample of a study of T cell responses to AZD1222 COVID-19 vaccine. Data came from immunoSEQ multiplex PCR; TCRdb stores just in-frame clones and leaves some out. The table has about 56,000 clones, approximately 85% seen once. The sequencing used peripheral blood, collected on day 0 of AZD1222 vaccination. Source of these receptors: an adult in good health. The CDR3 runs from the conserved cysteine through the conserved F or W. The D gene is left open where the match is weak. Not every row has a clone size; where given, it reads once, few, many or a size class.

v_call: TRBV28
d_call: NA
j_call: TRBJ2-2
clone_size: NA
cdr3_aa: CASTIPATGELFF
cdr3_nt: TGTGCCAGCACCATTCCCGCCACCGGGGAGCTGTTTTTT

v_call: TRBV5-1
d_call: NA
j_call: TRBJ2-1
clone_size: NA
cdr3_aa: CASSLTNEQFF
cdr3_nt: TGCGCCAGCAGCCTTACCAATGAGCAGTTCTTC

v_call: TRBV4-2
d_call: NA
j_call: TRBJ1-3
clone_size: NA
cdr3_aa: CASSQDPQGGNTIYF
cdr3_nt: TGTGCCAGCAGCCAAGATCCCCAAGGGGGAAACACCATATATTTT

v_call: TRBV24-1
d_call: NA
j_call: TRBJ2-7
clone_size: NA
cdr3_aa: CATSDFSAGRHEQYF
cdr3_nt: TGTGCCACCAGTGATTTTTCCGCAGGGAGGCACGAGCAGTACTTC

v_call: TRBV15
d_call: TRBD1
j_call: TRBJ2-5
clone_size: few
cdr3_aa: CATSPDRVQETQYF
cdr3_nt: TGTGCCACCAGCCCTGACAGGGTTCAAGAGACCCAGTACTTC

v_call: TRBV7-2
d_call: TRBD1
j_call: TRBJ2-7
clone_size: NA
cdr3_aa: CASRRPGTGSYEQYF
cdr3_nt: TGTGCCAGCAGAAGACCAGGGACAGGGTCCTACGAGCAGTACTTC

v_call: TRBV6-1
d_call: NA
j_call: TRBJ2-1
clone_size: NA
cdr3_aa: CASSEGPGVQEQFF
cdr3_nt: TGTGCCAGCAGTGAGGGCCCCGGGGTCCAGGAGCAGTTCTTC

v_call: TRBV7-8
d_call: NA
j_call: TRBJ2-5
clone_size: NA
cdr3_aa: CASSLTPQETQYF
cdr3_nt: TGTGCCAGCAGCTTAACACCACAAGAGACCCAGTACTTC

v_call: TRBV29-1
d_call: NA
j_call: TRBJ1-2
clone_size: NA
cdr3_aa: CSVWTDLIKIYGYTF
cdr3_nt: TGCAGCGTTTGGACAGATCTCATCAAGATCTATGGCTACACCTTC

v_call: TRBV15
d_call: TRBD1
j_call: TRBJ1-1
clone_size: NA
cdr3_aa: CATKPGQTPEAFF
cdr3_nt: TGTGCCACCAAGCCGGGACAGACGCCCGAAGCTTTCTTT

v_call: TRBV6-1
d_call: NA
j_call: TRBJ2-2
clone_size: NA
cdr3_aa: CASSEALAPTGELFF
cdr3_nt: TGTGCCAGCAGTGAAGCCCTAGCCCCCACCGGGGAGCTGTTTTTT

v_call: TRBV5-1
d_call: TRBD2
j_call: TRBJ2-3
clone_size: once
cdr3_aa: CASSLTSAGTDTQYF
cdr3_nt: TGCGCCAGCAGCTTAACTAGCGCTGGCACAGATACGCAGTATTTT

v_call: TRBV15
d_call: NA
j_call: TRBJ1-1
clone_size: NA
cdr3_aa: CATSRDYYSEAFF
cdr3_nt: TGTGCCACCAGCCGGGACTATTATAGTGAAGCTTTCTTT

v_call: TRBV28
d_call: NA
j_call: TRBJ2-2
clone_size: NA
cdr3_aa: CASSFLRLGSRHMLFF
cdr3_nt: TGTGCCAGCAGTTTTTTACGATTGGGATCCCGGCATATGTTGTTTTTT

v_call: TRBV6-5
d_call: NA
j_call: TRBJ2-2
clone_size: NA
cdr3_aa: CASSLVGTGELFF
cdr3_nt: TGTGCCAGCAGTCTAGTAGGGACCGGGGAGCTGTTTTTT

v_call: TRBV15
d_call: NA
j_call: TRBJ1-4
clone_size: NA
cdr3_aa: CATSRGAGTATNEKLFF
cdr3_nt: TGTGCCACCAGCAGAGGGGCGGGGACCGCAACTAATGAAAAACTGTTTTTT